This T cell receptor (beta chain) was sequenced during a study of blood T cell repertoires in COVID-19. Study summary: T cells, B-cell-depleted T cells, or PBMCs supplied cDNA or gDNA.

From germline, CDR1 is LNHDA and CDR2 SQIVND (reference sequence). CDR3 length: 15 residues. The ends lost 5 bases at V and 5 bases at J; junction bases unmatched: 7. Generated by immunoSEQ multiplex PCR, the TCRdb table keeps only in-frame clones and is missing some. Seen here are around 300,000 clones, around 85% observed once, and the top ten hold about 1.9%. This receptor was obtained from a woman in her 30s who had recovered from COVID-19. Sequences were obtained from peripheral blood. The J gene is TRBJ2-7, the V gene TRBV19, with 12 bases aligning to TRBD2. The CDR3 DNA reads TGTGCCAGTAGTGGAGGACTAGCGGGAACAAACGAGCAGTACTTC. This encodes CASSGGLAGTNEQYF.